This record looks at one T cell receptor (beta chain) sequence and its context. These data belong to a study of blood T cell repertoires in COVID-19. Participants came from about two dozen US areas, aged roughly 18 to 89 years. Measured with immunoSEQ multiplex PCR; TCRdb has only the in-frame clones, and not every one. The data contain about 230,000 clones, roughly 86% of them singletons. CDR1 is MNHEY, CDR2 SMNVEV, per germline (reference sequence). The length of the CDR3 is 15 residues. Trimming shortened V by 6 bases and J by 4 bases, and 17 bases separated the two germline ends. The rearrangement uses TRBV27 and TRBJ2-3, with D maybe TRBD2 (6 bases). The material sequenced was PBMCs or T cells enriched from blood (not recorded which). The receptor was derived from a woman in her twenties or thirties with acute COVID-19. The CDR3 loop reads CASSLAGRYPDTQYF. The DNA of the CDR3 is TGTGCCAGCAGCCTGGCGGGGCGTTACCCAGATACGCAGTATTTT.